The TCR beta chain described here comes from a study of T cell responses to AZD1222 COVID-19 vaccine. Profiled with immunoSEQ multiplex PCR; TCRdb holds only in-frame clones, not every one. The sample shows roughly 150,000 clones, about 90% of them seen only once. Study outcomes and limitations: Donors, mostly white British, included more females; clonal diversity was possibly underestimated. Spike-specific TCR breadth rose after two AZD1222 doses, and depth rose as well. Seropositivity was recorded at baseline in only a handful of AZD1222 recipients.

Worth noting for this clone: Its antigen is not known. The same CDR3 also results from other DNA sequences found in this sample.

Trimming pared 6 bases from V and 7 bases from J, leaving 9 bases between. Per germline, CDR1 MDHEN and CDR2 SYDVKM. This CDR3 contains 12 residues. The V call is TRBV28, the J call TRBJ1-4; unclear D gene. The source material was peripheral blood, sampled 28 days after the second AZD1222 dose. The source of this sequence is an adult who received the AZD1222 COVID-19 vaccine. CDR3 DNA: TGTGCCAGCAGCCTTCGCGGTGAAAAACTGTTTTTT. Translation: CASSLRGEKLFF.